This T cell receptor (beta chain) is from a study of T-cell reconstitution after alpha-beta-depleted transplantation in children. As it was prepared, the TCRbeta library received unique molecular identifiers. From the PCR reads, TCRdb called clonotypes with MiXCR, one entry per CDR3 protein. The sample lists 250,000 or so distinct CDR3 sequences; 20% to 30% were seen once. In the case of this clonotype: The antigen remains unidentified.

Study findings and constraints: Some patients' high day-60 TCRbeta diversity was traced to surviving recipient T cells and thymic progenitors.

The clonotype originates from a female patient aged 2-9 years who had a stem cell transplant for congenital amegakaryocytic thrombocytopenia, so the T cells may come from the graft donor. Source: PBMCs, mostly from graft donor cells, taken 360 days after TCRalphabeta/CD19-depleted stem cell transplant.

The chain's CDR3 is CASSQRRAGVGTDTQYF. The CDR3 nucleotides read TGTGCCAGCAGCCAAAGGAGGGCGGGAGTGGGGACAGATACGCAGTATTTT. The chain uses TRBV3-1 and TRBJ2-3; the match to TRBD2 covers 7 bases. V was clipped by 2 bases and J by 3 bases; unmatched bases: 11. Germline-derived CDR1 and CDR2 are LGHDT and YNNKEL (reference sequence). The length of the CDR3 is 17 residues.